This T cell receptor beta chain was observed in a study of patients and donors after allogeneic stem cell transplantation (dated by TCRdb to about 2020). The CDR3 numbers 17 residues from cysteine through phenylalanine. Only the CDR3 region is kept as DNA, spanning 51 bases read in frame from base 1. From a lookup of the germline V gene (reference sequence), CDR1 and CDR2 are DFQATT and SNEGSKA. The V end loses 6 bases and the J end loses 1 base, and a stretch of 24 bases separates them. A word on this clonotype: No antigen is known for it. Base qualities are not provided; no much larger clone lies one nucleotide away.

The library was produced with RT-PCR. Sequencing relied on a NextSeq 550. TCRdb applied fastp at Q25 and MiXCR to the public reads, then kept only in-frame beta chains. Entries are consolidated by CDR3 protein sequence, retaining the most common genes and DNA. In all, the sample holds about a million distinct CDR3 sequences, and approximately 18% of those were seen once. The ten largest clonotypes hold 6% of the sample. Here the chain combines TRBV20-1 and TRBJ1-1; D gene: possibly TRBD1, on 6 matching bases. Material: blood, either unsorted or a sorted T cell fraction (not recorded which). The receptor was isolated from a human donor who was either an allogeneic HSCT recipient or a stem cell or donor lymphocyte infusion donor (not recorded which). It is not recorded whose cells these are; they may come from a transplant donor. The CDR3 region has the sequence CSAVGGRGLYPNTEAFF. In nucleotides, the sequence is TGCAGTGCCGTGGGGGGGCGGGGGCTCTACCCGAACACTGAAGCTTTCTTT.